This T cell receptor beta chain was profiled in a study of T cells after yellow fever vaccination. This clonotype turned up a few times. Its antigen is still unknown. Trimming removed 7 bases from V and 3 bases from J; junction bases left unmatched: 16. The CDR3 length is 18 residues. CDR1 is MNHEY and CDR2 is SVGEGT in the germline V gene. Findings and caveats of the study: By day 5 rather than day 15, the secondary response had peaked, though it was weaker.

TCRdb fed the 5' RACE reads into MiXCR, producing one record per CDR3 protein. This sample has about 120,000 distinct CDR3 sequences, with under 9% found just once. The chain combines TRBV6-2 or TRBV6-3 with TRBJ2-1, with 9 positions matching TRBD2. Specimen: CD8+ T cells sorted from PBMCs, collected on the day of the yellow fever booster vaccination. The sequence was collected from a man between 18 and 29 years old who received the YFV17D yellow fever vaccine. CDR3 residues: CASTQTPLGGGGYNEQFF. The CDR3 nucleotides read TGTGCCAGCACCCAAACCCCTTTAGGCGGGGGGGGCTACAATGAGCAGTTCTTC.